The 23 T cell receptor beta chains given below trace back to one sample, sequenced in a study of blood T cell repertoires in COVID-19. Some clones are missing from TCRdb's copy, which holds only in-frame ones; the method was immunoSEQ multiplex PCR. The table lists 150,000 or so clones, about 90% of them singletons, with less than 0.6% in the top ten. The sample taken for sequencing was peripheral blood. The receptors were sampled from a man aged 50-59 years with acute or convalescent COVID-19.

The V gene is TRBV4-1, the J gene TRBJ2-1; D gene ambiguous. The CDR3 loop spans 16 amino acids. V lost 3 bases and J 0 bases, leaving 12 bases between the germline ends. Per germline, CDR1 MGHRA and CDR2 YSYEKL. Here the CDR3 DNA reads TGCGCCAGCAGCCAGCCTTCGCGGCGCTCCTACAATGAGCAGTTCTTC. It yields the protein CASSQPSRRSYNEQFF.

The genes are TRBV2 and TRBJ2-2; 7 bases align to TRBD1. Trimming at V came to 6 bases and at J to 2 bases, leaving 3 bases not matched to a gene. CDR1 and CDR2 (germline): SNHLY, FYNNEI. The CDR3 is made up of 14 amino acids. CDR3 residues: CASRGDRNTGELFF. DNA of the CDR3: TGTGCCAGCAGGGGGGACAGAAACACCGGGGAGCTGTTTTTT. The whole variable domain, filled in from reference TRBV2 and TRBJ2-2, reads EPEVTQTPSHQVTQMGQEVILRCVPISNHLYFYWYRQILGQKVEFLVSFYNNEISEKSEIFDDQFSVERPDGSNFTLKIRSTKLEDSAMYFCASRGDRNTGELFFGEGSRLTVL.

The chain recombines TRBV9 with TRBJ2-2; 11 nucleotides line up with TRBD2. CDR1 is SGDLS, CDR2 YYNGEE, per germline. The trim removed 2 bases at V and 7 bases at J, leaving 7 bases unmatched. The CDR3 is 16 residues long. The CDR3 loop is CASSVISGRGGGELFF. CDR3 bases: TGTGCCAGCAGCGTCATTAGCGGGAGGGGTGGCGGGGAGCTGTTTTTT.

The CDR3 is CASRRTGSSSYNSPLHF. The CDR3 DNA reads TGTGCCAGCAGGCGGACAGGTTCGAGCTCCTATAATTCACCCCTCCACTTT. This chain connects TRBV5-4 to TRBJ1-6; TRBD1 agrees at 7 bases. Per germline, CDR1 SGHNT and CDR2 YYREEE (reference sequence). The ends lost 5 bases at V and 0 bases at J; junction bases unmatched: 8. This CDR3 region has 17 residues.

V and J are TRBV27 and TRBJ2-3, with D maybe TRBD2 (5 bases). The CDR3 covers 13 residues. The germline gives CDR1 MNHEY, CDR2 SMNVEV (reference sequence). Trimming removed 7 bases at V and 6 bases at J, with 14 bases between. The CDR3 spells CASNEGLTDTQYF. In nucleotides, the CDR3 is TGTGCCAGCAATGAGGGTCTCACGGATACGCAGTATTTT.

As concerns this clone: Other DNA sequences of this sample code for an identical CDR3. This rearrangement joins TRBV2 to TRBJ1-2; 9 bases align to TRBD1. CDR1 and CDR2 (germline): SNHLY, FYNNEI. The trim removed 5 bases at V and 4 bases at J, leaving 2 bases unmatched. The CDR3 totals 13 residues. Here the CDR3 reads CASSPTGGYGYTF. As DNA, the CDR3 is TGTGCCAGCAGTCCGACAGGGGGCTATGGCTACACCTTC. Filled out from reference TRBV2 and TRBJ1-2, the complete variable domain reads EPEVTQTPSHQVTQMGQEVILRCVPISNHLYFYWYRQILGQKVEFLVSFYNNEISEKSEIFDDQFSVERPDGSNFTLKIRSTKLEDSAMYFCASSPTGGYGYTFGSGTRLTVV.

The chain has TRBV7-8 and TRBJ2-1, with D maybe TRBD1 (6 bases). Germline CDR1 SGHVS, CDR2 FQNEAQ. CDR3 size: 13 residues. Trimming took off 3 bases at V and 15 bases at J, with 18 bases between the two ends. CDR3 protein: CASSFLPETGRFF. CDR3 DNA: TGTGCCAGCAGCTTTCTCCCAGAGACAGGCCGGTTCTTC.

The V call is TRBV20-1, the J call TRBJ2-1; 10 bases map to TRBD2. Germline V gives CDR1 DFQATT, CDR2 SNEGSKA (reference sequence). The CDR3 length is 15 residues. The trim removed 3 bases at V and 3 bases at J, leaving 5 bases unmatched. CDR3 bases: TGCAGTGCTAGTCGTCTAGCGGGGGACTACAATGAGCAGTTCTTC. It is translated as CSASRLAGDYNEQFF.

The chain joins TRBV6-5 to TRBJ1-1; no firm D call. The CDR3 has 13 residues. The ends were cut back, 6 bases at V and 2 bases at J, with 10 bases in the middle. Germline CDR1 and CDR2: MNHEY and SVGAGI. CDR3 DNA sequence: TGTGCCAGCAGACCGGGTTATAACACTGAAGCTTTCTTT. Translated, it gives CASRPGYNTEAFF.

This sequence joins TRBV3-1 (or the pseudogene TRBV3-2) and TRBJ1-3; D is perhaps TRBD1 (6 bases). Germline values: CDR1 LGHDT, CDR2 YNNKEL (reference sequence). With 1 base removed from V and 0 bases from J, the gap between germline ends came to 7 bases. The CDR3 totals 15 residues. The CDR3 DNA reads TGTGCCAGCAGCCAAGGGACAGACTCTGGAAACACCATATATTTT. This sequence encodes CASSQGTDSGNTIYF.

With respect to this clone: This CDR3 is also generated by other DNA sequences in the sample. The rearrangement uses TRBV19 and TRBJ1-2; 9 bases line up with TRBD1. V shed 5 bases, J shed 8 bases, and the junction held 12 bases outside the gene matches. Germline assignment: CDR1 LNHDA and CDR2 SQIVND (reference sequence). This CDR3 is built from 15 residues. The CDR3 loop is CASSLYRGRRVGYTF. The DNA for the CDR3 is TGTGCCAGTAGTCTTTACAGGGGGCGACGAGTGGGCTACACCTTC.

The rearrangement uses TRBV4-2 and TRBJ1-2; D possibly corresponds to TRBD1 (6 bases). CDR1 is LGHNA, CDR2 YNFKEQ, per germline. V was clipped by 1 base and J by 2 bases, with 14 bases between them. The CDR3 is made up of 16 amino acids. This CDR3 is CASSQGTRQENYGYTF. CDR3 bases: TGTGCCAGCAGCCAAGGAACCCGACAGGAGAACTATGGCTACACCTTC.

The J gene is TRBJ1-4, the V gene TRBV5-4; 10 bases align to TRBD1. J was trimmed by 10 bases and V by 4 bases; bases with no gene match: 7. Germline CDR1 is SGHNT and CDR2 is YYREEE (reference sequence). The CDR3 is 14 residues long. DNA for the CDR3: TGTGCCAGCAGCCAGACAGGGGGCGGGGGAAAACTGTTTTTT. It yields the protein CASSQTGGGGKLFF.

The chain joins TRBV6-5 to TRBJ2-3, with 7 nucleotides matching TRBD1. CDR1 MNHEY and CDR2 SVGAGI come from the germline V gene. V dropped 4 bases and J dropped 1; count of bases not matched to a gene: 5. CDR3 size: 15 residues. This CDR3 reads CASSSRGFGTDTQYF. CDR3 bases: TGTGCCAGCAGTTCCAGGGGGTTTGGCACAGATACGCAGTATTTT.

CDR3 loop: CASSTGTKRQETQYF. DNA for the CDR3: TGCGCCAGCAGCACAGGGACAAAACGACAAGAGACCCAGTACTTC. This chain joins TRBV5-1 and TRBJ2-5; possibly TRBD1 for D (6 bases). Germline assignment: CDR1 SGHRS and CDR2 YFSETQ. V was shortened by 4 bases and J by 2 bases, with 15 bases between the two germline ends. The CDR3 has 15 residues.

This CDR3 reads CASSPREGAFF. In DNA form, the CDR3 reads TGTGCCAGCTCCCCCCGGGAGGGAGCTTTCTTT. The chain uses TRBV28 and TRBJ1-1; unclear D gene. V lost 8 bases to trimming and J lost 10 bases, with 14 bases between them. Germline V gene data show CDR1 as MDHEN and CDR2 as SYDVKM. This CDR3 region has 11 residues. Drawing the rest from reference TRBV28 and TRBJ1-1, the complete variable domain is DVKVTQSSRYLVKRTGEKVFLECVQDMDHENMFWYRQDPGLGLRLIYFSYDVKMKEKGDIPEGYSVSREKKERFSLILESASTNQTSMYLCASSPREGAFFGQGTRLTVV.

V is TRBV4-2 and J is TRBJ2-1, with 10 bases that match TRBD2. This CDR3 is 19 amino acids long. CDR1 is LGHNA, CDR2 YNFKEQ, per germline. V was pared by 1 base and J by 0 bases, with 9 bases of the junction left unmatched. DNA of the CDR3: TGTGCCAGCAGCCAAGCAAGCCCACTAGCGGGAAGCTCCTACAATGAGCAGTTCTTC. It yields the protein CASSQASPLAGSSYNEQFF.

This chain uses TRBV7-2 with TRBJ2-2; TRBD2 matches 8 bases. Germline trimming cut 1 base from V and 5 bases from J; bases unmatched to any gene: 0. Germline-derived CDR1 and CDR2 are SGHTA and FQGNSA. The CDR3 totals 14 residues. CDR3 protein: CASSLVAGTGELFF. The DNA for the CDR3 is TGTGCCAGCAGCTTAGTAGCGGGGACCGGGGAGCTGTTTTTT.

V and J are TRBV9 and TRBJ2-5, with 9 bases aligning to TRBD2. With 2 bases clipped from V and 5 bases from J, the junction kept 7 bases outside the gene matches. This CDR3 has 15 amino acids. The germline V gene encodes CDR1 SGDLS and CDR2 YYNGEE. The CDR3 DNA reads TGTGCCAGCAGCGTGACTAGCGGTGTAGTGGAGACCCAGTACTTC. Its translation: CASSVTSGVVETQYF.

This clone came up once. The chain employs TRBV28 and TRBJ2-2; 10 bases are shared with TRBD1. The V gene's germline CDR1 is MDHEN and CDR2 SYDVKM. CDR3 length: 14 amino acids. With V trimmed by 8 bases and J by 7 bases, 7 bases remained unmatched. Written as DNA, the CDR3 is TGTGCCAGCGGACCCGGGACAGGGGACGGGGAGCTGTTTTTT. Protein sequence: CASGPGTGDGELFF. Drawing the rest from reference TRBV28 and TRBJ2-2, the complete variable domain is DVKVTQSSRYLVKRTGEKVFLECVQDMDHENMFWYRQDPGLGLRLIYFSYDVKMKEKGDIPEGYSVSREKKERFSLILESASTNQTSMYLCASGPGTGDGELFFGEGSRLTVL.

This clone was counted a few times. V is TRBV4-2 and J is TRBJ2-7; 12 nucleotides agree with TRBD1. Germline V gene data show CDR1 as LGHNA and CDR2 as YNFKEQ. The CDR3 consists of 15 residues. Trimming took 5 bases from V and 6 from J; bases not matched to a gene: 8. CDR3 residues: CASSDGTGGEAEQYF. The DNA for the CDR3 is TGTGCCAGCAGCGACGGGACAGGGGGCGAGGCCGAGCAGTACTTC.

A few counts support this clone. The chain couples TRBV28 to TRBJ1-2; 8 nucleotides line up with TRBD1. Germline V gene sequence: CDR1 MDHEN, CDR2 SYDVKM. V lost 5 bases and J lost 5; bases outside the gene matches: 10. CDR3 length: 15 amino acids. CDR3 sequence (DNA): TGTGCCAGCAGTCCCCCCCGGACAGGGACTTATGGCTACACCTTC. Translation: CASSPPRTGTYGYTF.

The rearrangement links TRBV9 to TRBJ2-1, with 14 bases identical to TRBD2. The trim removed 3 bases at V and 8 bases at J, leaving 4 bases unmatched. CDR3 length: 15 amino acids. CDR1 and CDR2 from the germline V gene are SGDLS and YYNGEE. DNA of the CDR3: TGTGCCAGCAGCGAGACTAGCGGGGGGGTGGATGAGCAGTTCTTC. It translates to CASSETSGGVDEQFF.